This record looks at one TCR beta chain sequence and its context. Per the study methods: Reference gene primer amplification gave nucleated cell count estimates. TCRdb's table, derived via immunoSEQ multiplex PCR, lists solely in-frame clones and lacks some. That table supplies the V and J calls and clone size; D and trimming were determined from the DNA. The table lists roughly 270,000 clones, 70% to 90% of them singletons. Germline V CDR1 and CDR2: SEHNR, FQNEAQ (reference sequence). The CDR3 is made up of 13 amino acids. The V and J ends lost 4 bases and 16 bases, in that order; junction bases with no gene match: 9. The sample originates from a study of blood T cell repertoires in COVID-19. Study information: Material from acute and convalescent COVID-19 was sourced from the United States, Italy and Spain. PBMCs, B-cell-depleted T cells, or T cells provided the cDNA or gDNA that made up the material.

Sequenced sample: peripheral blood. This TCR was recovered from a man in his fifties with active or convalescent COVID-19. V and J are TRBV7-9 and TRBJ2-1; 11 bases align to TRBD2. The CDR3 region has the DNA TGTGCCAGCAGCTCCCCACTAGCGGGAGAACCCTTCTTC. This codes for CASSSPLAGEPFF.